The 24 T cell receptor beta chains in this list originate from one sample, sequenced in a study of blood T cell repertoires in acute mononucleosis (TCRdb year 2020). Sample time point, as interpreted from the label and publication: acute infectious mononucleosis, at clinical presentation within 2 weeks of symptom onset (visit 1). Library prep was done by the immunoSEQ multiplex PCR assay. As stored in TCRdb, this immuneACCESS dataset retains in-frame rearrangements with V and J assigned. A fraction of the clones does not appear; measured against another copy, unresolved V genes explain less than half of the discrepancy, and the remainder lacks a known reason. The sample data list around 2,000 clones, and around 30% of these were observed just once. Approximately 67% of the sample is taken by the ten largest. The sample here was EBV YVL epitope tetramer+ CD8+ T cells sorted from PBMCs, taken during acute infectious mononucleosis. The cell subset or site label of this sample denotes: CD8 T cells binding a tetramer with EBV BRLF1 109-117 peptide (YVL-BR). Source of these receptors: a man aged 18 to 30 with infectious mononucleosis caused by EBV.

This clone has at least ten counts. This sample includes further DNA sequences coding for the same CDR3. The rearrangement uses TRBV7-2 and TRBJ2-7; D gene ambiguous. Germline values: CDR1 SGHTA, CDR2 FQGNSA. Deletions cut 5 bases from V and 0 bases from J, with 14 bases between. The CDR3 is 15 residues long. CDR3 sequence: CASSPDAYVSYEQYF. CDR3 sequence (DNA): TGTGCCAGCAGCCCAGATGCTTACGTCTCCTACGAGCAGTACTTC.

The CDR3 loop reads CASSPQLGHEQFF. CDR3 sequence (DNA): TGTGCCAGCAGCCCGCAACTGGGCCATGAGCAGTTCTTC. V and J are TRBV11-2 and TRBJ2-1; D remains ambiguous. Germline V gene sequence: CDR1 SGHAT, CDR2 FQNNGV. The CDR3 has 13 amino acids. Trimming shortened V by 5 bases and J by 8 bases, and 13 bases separated the two germline ends.

The chain couples TRBV28 to TRBJ2-7; unclear D gene. The end of the DNA is better explained by TRBJ2-4, so the J call may be wrong. Germline V gene lookup returns CDR1 MDHEN and CDR2 SYDVKM. The CDR3 is 11 amino acids. Here the CDR3 DNA reads TGTGCCAGCAGTTTGAGTAACATTCAGTACTTC. Translating gives CASSLSNIQYF.

The chain couples TRBV21-1 to TRBJ1-4. TRBV21-1 is a pseudogene segment. The CDR3 length is 16 residues. CDR3 amino acids: CASSKARLQTNEKLFF. The CDR3 DNA is TGTGCCAGCAGCAAAGCGCGACTTCAAACTAATGAAAAACTGTTTTTT.

With regard to this clone: Since a far larger clone is one base different, this is likely a read error. The identical CDR3 is also encoded by other nucleotide sequences in the sample. The rearrangement uses TRBV13 and TRBJ2-2, with no clear D. Germline CDR1 is PRHDT and CDR2 is FYEKMQ (reference sequence). The CDR3 length is 12 residues. Trimming removed 6 bases from V and 6 bases from J, with 8 bases in between. The CDR3 reads CASRHTSGELFF. Written as DNA, the CDR3 is TGTGCCAGCAGACATACGTCCGGGGAGCTGTTTTTT.

Concerning this clone: At one end the junction does not follow the germline gene, possibly because of a read error. The rearrangement uses TRBV29-1 and TRBJ2-1, with 9 nucleotides matching TRBD2. The CDR3 contains 17 residues. Germline CDR1 reads SQVTM; CDR2 reads ANQGSEA. CDR3 sequence reads: CSVGETSGRGVINKQFF. The CDR3 region has the DNA TGCAGCGTTGGCGAGACTAGCGGAAGGGGGGTAATCAATAAGCAGTTCTTC.

This clone has a handful of counts. The chain is built from TRBV27 and TRBJ2-1, with D maybe TRBD1 (6 bases). V was clipped by 6 bases and J by 3 bases, with 9 bases between them. This CDR3 has 13 residues. Germline-derived CDR1 and CDR2 are MNHEY and SMNVEV (reference sequence). For the CDR3, the DNA is TGTGCCAGCAGCGGGACACTCTACAATGAGCAGTTCTTC. Translating gives CASSGTLYNEQFF.

The gene calls are TRBV21-1 and TRBJ1-4. TRBV21-1 counts as a pseudogene. The CDR3 is made up of 14 amino acids. DNA of the CDR3: TGTGCCAGCAGCGCGACTTCAACTAATGAAAAACTGTTTTTT. It yields the protein CASSATSTNEKLFF.

This clone came up a few times. It is unclear where the CDR3 begins or ends on the DNA, so no DNA is shown, and the CDR3 is as TCRdb lists it. The CDR3 spells CASRRLAPIYGELFFF. The rearrangement uses TRBV28 and TRBJ2-2; the table's D call, TRBD2, was not checked against the DNA. The CDR3 spans 16 amino acids, including both terminal residues. Germline V gives CDR1 MDHEN, CDR2 SYDVKM.

The J gene is TRBJ2-5, the V gene TRBV25-1; weak D call: TRBD1 (5 bases). The CDR3 contains 17 residues. Germline loops: CDR1 MGHDK, CDR2 SYGVNS. The V end was cut by 5 bases, the J end by 2 bases, with 21 bases between. Here the CDR3 DNA reads TGTGCCAGCAGTTTATCGGTAACGACAGTAAAACAAGAGACCCAGTACTTC. Translation gives CASSLSVTTVKQETQYF.

This clone was seen many times. Other DNA sequences in the same sample also yield this CDR3. This chain connects TRBV5-6 to TRBJ2-3; TRBD1 aligns across 8 bases. Trimming at V came to 0 bases and at J to 3 bases, leaving 6 bases not matched to a gene. The V gene's germline CDR1 is SGHDT and CDR2 YYEEEE. This CDR3 has 16 amino acids. Here the CDR3 reads CASSLDLGQGTDTQYF. For the CDR3, the DNA is TGTGCCAGCAGCTTGGACCTTGGACAGGGAACAGATACGCAGTATTTT.

On this clone itself: A far bigger clonotype differs at one base, so this is likely a read error. V is TRBV30 and J is TRBJ2-4, with 8 bases aligning to TRBD1. The CDR3 is 15 residues long. Trimming removed 1 base from V and 13 bases from J; junction bases left unmatched: 15. CDR1 and CDR2 from the germline V gene are GTSNPN and SVGIG (reference sequence). In nucleotides, the CDR3 is TGTGCCTGGAGTGGTGACAGGGGCTCCTACAATGAGCAGTACTTC. Its protein is CAWSGDRGSYNEQYF.

The rearrangement uses TRBV29-1 and TRBJ2-7; no clear D. The CDR3 is 13 residues long. Trimming stripped 8 bases from V and 1 base from J, with 15 bases between. Per germline, CDR1 SQVTM and CDR2 ANQGSEA. The CDR3 DNA sequence: TGCAGCTTATGTGGGGTGAGTTCCTACGAGCAGTACTTC. Amino acids: CSLCGVSSYEQYF.

In regard to this clone: This probably arose from a read error, given a far larger clone one base away. The chain recombines TRBV13 with TRBJ2-2; D not certain. V shed 6 bases and J shed 9 bases, with 11 bases lying between them. Germline values: CDR1 PRHDT, CDR2 FYEKMQ (reference sequence). The CDR3 runs to 12 residues. This CDR3 is CASRQTSWELFF. For the CDR3, the DNA is TGTGCCAGCAGACAAACGTCCTGGGAGCTGTTTTTT.

This clone was seen more than once but under ten times. The chain has TRBV6-5 and TRBJ2-3; D not certain. The CDR3 has 13 amino acids. Trimming shortened V by 6 bases and J by 2 bases, and 9 bases separated the two germline ends. Germline V gene lookup returns CDR1 MNHEY and CDR2 SVGAGI. The CDR3 region has the DNA TGTGCCAGCAGCTTAGCCCCCACAGATACGCAGTATTTT. Its protein is CASSLAPTDTQYF.

Comment on this clone: A far larger clone differs by one base, so this is likely a read error. This chain connects TRBV27 to TRBJ2-4, with a weak D call TRBD2 (6 bases). The J call may be mistaken, given a closer DNA end match to TRBJ2-5. Germline-derived CDR1 and CDR2 are MNHEY and SMNVEV (reference sequence). The CDR3 is made up of 16 amino acids. CDR3 sequence reads: CASSLFVGSGEETQYF. The CDR3 region has the DNA TGTGCCAGCAGTTTATTTGTCGGGAGCGGCGAAGAGACCCAGTACTTC.

The chain joins TRBV29-1 to TRBJ2-1, with 11 nucleotides matching TRBD2. This CDR3 has 17 residues. Germline CDR1 and CDR2: SQVTM and ANQGSEA. J was trimmed by 6 bases and V by 4 bases; bases with no gene match: 14. The CDR3 region has the DNA TGCAGCGTTGGCGGGACTAGCGGAGGGGGGGGAATCAATGAGCAGTTCTTC. It specifies CSVGGTSGGGGINEQFF.

This chain joins TRBV4-2 and TRBJ2-5, with 13 nucleotides matching TRBD2. The DNA end is more similar to TRBJ2-7, so the J call may be wrong. This CDR3 comprises 15 residues. CDR1 LGHNA and CDR2 YNFKEQ come from the germline V gene. CDR3: CASSQGTSGRAEQYF. The CDR3 nucleotides read TGTGCCAGCAGCCAAGGGACTAGCGGGAGAGCCGAGCAGTACTTC.

The chain has TRBV6-6 and TRBJ2-1, with TRBD2 matching over 9 bases. The germline gives CDR1 MNHNY, CDR2 SVGAGI (reference sequence). With 11 bases clipped from V and 10 bases from J, the junction kept 12 bases outside the gene matches. This CDR3 is built from 13 residues. The CDR3 reads CAGNSGSAYEQFF. In nucleotides, the CDR3 is TGTGCCGGCAATAGCGGGAGCGCCTACGAGCAGTTCTTC.

This clone has a handful of counts. The junction differs from germline at one of its ends, possibly a read error. CDR3 bases: TGTGCCTGCAGTGCCCTTCTTTGGTCAGCGTCGACGCAGTATTTT. It encodes CACSALLWSASTQYF. V gene TRBV6-5 combines with J gene TRBJ2-3, with unresolved D. Germline values: CDR1 MNHEY, CDR2 SVGAGI. The CDR3 extends over 15 amino acids.

This clone was observed a handful of times. This chain connects TRBV14 to TRBJ2-1; D gene uncertain. Germline V CDR1 and CDR2: SGHDN, FVKESK. The CDR3 extends over 12 amino acids. Trimming stripped 4 bases from V and 10 bases from J, with 11 bases between. CDR3 coding DNA: TGTGCCAGCAGCCTCATGGGCAGAGAGCAGTTCTTC. This gives the protein CASSLMGREQFF. Full variable domain (outside the CDR3, taken from reference TRBV14 and TRBJ2-1): EAGVTQFPSHSVIEKGQTVTLRCDPISGHDNLYWYRRVMGKEIKFLLHFVKESKQDESGMPNNRFLAERTGGTYSTLKVQPAELEDSGVYFCASSLMGREQFFGPGTRLTVL.

This sequence joins TRBV13 and TRBJ2-6; the match to TRBD1 covers 9 bases. The CDR3 is 16 residues long. The trim removed 6 bases at V and 0 bases at J, leaving 3 bases unmatched. In germline, CDR1 is PRHDT, CDR2 FYEKMQ (reference sequence). CDR3 region: CASRGTGSSGANVLTF. The CDR3 bases are TGTGCCAGCAGGGGGACAGGGAGCTCTGGGGCCAACGTCCTGACTTTC.

A word on this clone: This likely stems from a read error, as it lies one base from a far larger clone. The rearrangement joins TRBV13 to TRBJ2-2; no clear D gene. V was pared by 6 bases and J by 6 bases, with 8 bases between. The CDR3 covers 12 residues. Germline V CDR1 and CDR2: PRHDT, FYEKMQ (reference sequence). CDR3 DNA: TGTGCCAGCAGACAAACGCCCGGGGAGCTGTTTTTT. The encoded protein is CASRQTPGELFF.

The table lists this clone with a few counts. This CDR3 reads CASSALLGLAAEQFF. CDR3 in DNA: TGTGCCAGCAGTGCCCTACTCGGACTAGCGGCCGAGCAGTTCTTC. The V gene is TRBV6-5, the J gene TRBJ2-1; 10 bases align to TRBD2. Germline trimming cut 5 bases from V and 10 bases from J; bases unmatched to any gene: 11. The CDR3 runs to 15 residues. The V gene's germline CDR1 is MNHEY and CDR2 SVGAGI.